The present entry profiles one T cell receptor beta chain with its context. The antigen it binds to is not known. Base qualities were left out, and no much larger clone turns up one base away. The germline ends are 8 bases apart after V is trimmed by 6 bases and J by 6 bases. Per the germline V gene, ENHRY is the CDR1 and SYGVKD is the CDR2. Including cysteine and phenylalanine, the CDR3 has 11 amino acids. Only the CDR3 portion is preserved as DNA: 33 bases, with reading frame beginning at the first base. The cohort comprised hundreds of healthy bone marrow donors. At the time of sampling, all cohort members were nominally healthy, though unrecorded immune exposures were likely present. The donor was CMV seronegative and belonged to the group of around 350 seronegative cohort members. Each donor provided a peripheral blood sample, and peripheral blood mononuclear cells were used for TCR beta sequencing. The Qiagen DNeasy Blood Extraction Kit was used to extract genomic DNA from the blood cell samples.

This entry is derived from a study of cytomegalovirus exposure and HLA in healthy donors listed by TCRdb under 2017. For the study in its entirety: In an earlier analysis of 587 of the donors, 250 to 300 Gb of sequence data and 100 million or so unique TCR beta sequences from roughly 190 million T cells were reported. An early release that covered 640 HLA-typed donors contained around 300 gigabases of sequencing data and roughly 84 million unique TCR sequences. The genetic ancestry cluster associated with self-reported Caucasian donors included 80% to 90% of the 398 genotyped donors. The study was designed to test whether signatures of past pathogen exposure could be identified by cataloging public T cell receptors. The study used immunosequencing to profile the T cell repertoires of some 600 subjects and linked those repertoires to cytomegalovirus serostatus. Besides the first cohort of 550 to 750 subjects, a separate validation cohort made up of 120 different subjects was used. To predict cytomegalovirus infection status, the study combined high-throughput TCR immunosequencing, statistical association of individual TCRs with disease status, and machine learning. A later analysis re-examined previously published TCR beta repertoires from more than 600 donors and added high-resolution HLA genotyping to investigate patterns of TCR occurrence. The later analysis used no new phenotypic data to find candidate immune exposures, relying instead on TCR beta sequences and their occurrence across donors. In an earlier analysis of 550 to 700 of the donors, high-throughput TCR beta sequencing was used to judge whether each TCR beta V gene segment behaved as functional or pseudogenic. Donor age, sex, ethnicity and CMV serostatus were compiled together with the repertoire data. A later genetic analysis used genome-wide SNP genotypes for about 65% of the 666 donors, treating that subset as a discovery cohort. All discovery cohort repertoires had been generated on a single sequencing platform. HLA typing covered class I and class II loci at four-digit resolution. Typing coverage varied by locus: roughly 629-630 donors for A, B, C, DRB1 and DQB1; more than 500 for DQA1; around 570 for DPA1; around 490 for DPB1. Because of strong linkage in the cohort, five DR-DQ haplotypes were treated as single units for association and clustering. On average, about 200,000 unique TCR beta nucleotide sequences were sequenced per donor among 398 genotyped donors of the cohort, with roughly a sixth of those sequences being non-productive.

Preparation of the library involved the immunoSEQ multiplex PCR assay. For the multiplex PCR, a mixture combining 60 forward primers for TCR Vbeta segments and 13 reverse primers for TCR Jbeta segments was used. The CDR3 region of rearranged TCR beta genes was amplified from genomic DNA by a multiplex PCR assay. On the Illumina HiSeq System, the amplified TCR beta libraries were sequenced as 87-base-pair reads. The published analysis was carried out like this. A later analysis tallied around 87 million unique TCR beta chains across the 666 repertoires, and some 10 million of those chains were shared by two or more donors. To remove PCR and sequencing errors, raw reads were error-corrected and collapsed into unique sequences using a nearest-neighbor algorithm that merged closely related sequences. V, D and J gene segments were assigned by aligning CDR3 sequences to IMGT reference sequences. For a sequence to be retained, a match of at least six nucleotides was required to both a V gene segment and a J gene segment. Rearrangements were classified as productive when the CDR3 lacked stop codons and remained in frame with V and J, and all other rearrangements were classified as non-productive. CDR3 was defined according to IMGT convention as the region running from the second conserved V-encoded cysteine to the conserved J-encoded phenylalanine. Sequences without an unambiguous match to a single V gene segment were excluded from the earlier analysis of approximately 560 of the donors. In an earlier analysis of around 590 of the donors, a V segment was called functional when productive rearrangements were above 56.7%, and segregating when the standard deviation between donors exceeded 5%. To diagnose cytomegalovirus status from the catalog of TCR beta chain sequences, a statistical classification framework was built. In a later analysis, V and J genes were assigned by comparing TCR nucleotide sequences against IMGT/GENE-DB human TR gene sequences. A later analysis assigned CDR3 sequences and most-parsimonious VDJ recombination scenarios with the TCRdist pipeline. In a later analysis, each TCR beta chain was defined by its CDR3 amino acid sequence together with its V-gene family, and reads without a unique V-gene family were excluded. As a way to deal with suspected cross-contamination and a sequencing artifact, a later analysis dropped 592 nucleotide sequences that were highly shared and had low generation probability. In a later analysis, a clonal expansion index for each public chain was calculated from normalized within-repertoire ranks of inferred template counts. Generation probabilities in a later analysis came from a VDJ recombination model fitted to out-of-frame rearrangements, and those results were checked against IGoR. In a later analysis, hypergeometric tests were used to score TCR-TCR, TCR-HLA and TCR-CMV co-occurrence, with a repertoire-size bias correction applied to TCR pairs. A later analysis estimated false discovery rates by permuting HLA or CMV assignments 20 times. In a later analysis, co-occurring TCRs were grouped using DBSCAN, with TCRdist sequence similarity added in when clustering inside HLA-allele-positive subsets. Repertoires with fewer than 30,000 or more than 120,000 public chains were left out of co-occurrence clustering, as were a handful of repertoires with anomalous nucleotide sharing. Drawn from immuneACCESS, this table holds only the in-frame rearrangements with V and J called that TCRdb kept. Clones are partly lost; checked studies trace under half to an unresolved V gene and leave the rest unexplained. V and J calls plus clone size are reproduced from that table; the DNA served to infer D and trimming. Across this sample there are some 150,000 clones, with around 73% seen only once. Approximately 1.5% of the sample belongs to the ten largest clones.

Broad study findings and their caveats: According to a later analysis, most CMV-associated TCR beta chains appeared to be HLA-restricted, and the HLA associations seemed to be driven largely by CMV exposure. Because the 87-base-pair reads could not distinguish some IMGT-functional V segments, including TRBV6-2 and TRBV6-3, those segments were excluded. A cluster of highly shared sequence variants was judged likely to be a technical artifact of the sequencing pipeline. While some public TCRs were present in many individuals, most TCR sequences turned up only very rarely across donors. Linkage disequilibrium might explain the correlated functional status among segregating V segments, but an unknown experimental factor could not be ruled out. Several of the top co-occurrence clusters appeared to be linked to parvovirus B19, influenza, CMV and Epstein-Barr virus, according to a later analysis. A total of 150 or so TCR beta chains were listed by the study as associated with cytomegalovirus. An association between a missense DCLRE1C variant and V-gene and J-gene trimming of TCR beta chains was found in a later genetic analysis and replicated in an independent cohort. Cytomegalovirus status was reported to be diagnosed by the classifier with high specificity and sensitivity in both the original and validation cohorts. This cohort had only TCR beta chains sequenced, and the lack of alpha or paired-chain data limited which features could be detected. When HLA alleles, especially DR and DQ, strongly co-occurred, TCR associations were difficult to assign to individual alleles. According to a later analysis, TCR association rates differed among HLA loci, with DRB1 alleles showing the most associated TCRs and HLA-C alleles showing the fewest. In a later analysis, HLA-associated TCR beta chains showed more clonal expansion and lower generation probabilities than non-associated chains that were equally common. Because HLA typing was missing for some donors at each locus, association tests included only the typed subset. Because counts were too low, seventeen rarely observed V segments, including chromosome 9 orphons, were left out of the earlier analysis of 587 of the donors. In vitro tests confirmed that a few of the cytomegalovirus-associated TCR beta chains recognize cytomegalovirus antigens. At a false discovery rate of 0.05, a later analysis linked about 17,000 TCR beta sequences to specific HLA alleles. Compared with the roughly 670-donor mean, donors in an Asian-associated ancestry cluster had fewer N-insertions in productive TCRs, according to a later genetic analysis. The authors suggested that the approach could potentially be extended to other disease states and immunological phenotypes. Presence/absence analyses assumed roughly uniform sequencing depth across donors, an assumption that may not hold. In an earlier analysis of roughly 500 of the donors, most TCR beta V segments appeared in productive rearrangements about 87% or about 30% of the time, broadly matching IMGT annotations. A further reported finding was that TCR beta sequences accurately predicted the HLA-A and HLA-B alleles for most subjects in the first cohort. For the cohort, immune exposure information was limited to CMV serostatus.

The sample consisted of PBMCs. This receptor was taken from a female donor in good health and CMV-seronegative. Recombination connected TRBV10-3 to TRBJ1-1; no D gene can be assigned with confidence. This receptor has the CDR3 CAISGGAEAFF. The bases read TGTGCCATCAGCGGAGGTGCTGAAGCTTTCTTT.